This T cell receptor (beta chain) is from a study of blood T cell repertoires in COVID-19. Overall study: Both acute and convalescent COVID-19 samples were obtained from the United States, Italy and Spain. T cells, B-cell-depleted T cells, or PBMCs provided the cDNA or gDNA that served as material.

As handled by the study authors: Researchers report that nucleated cell counts were estimated from reference gene primer amplification. TCRdb's table, derived via immunoSEQ multiplex PCR, lists solely in-frame clones and lacks some. The V and J calls and clone size were taken over from that table, and D and trimming were inferred from the DNA. The table records about 130,000 clones, 80% to 90% of them present only once. The count of this clone is one. This clonotype was sampled from a man aged 50-60 years with active or convalescent COVID-19. Material for sequencing was peripheral blood.

CDR3 sequence reads: CASSSRQGEEKLFF. CDR3 sequence (DNA): TGCGCCAGCAGCTCACGACAGGGGGAAGAAAAACTGTTTTTT. The chain is built from TRBV4-1 and TRBJ1-4, with 9 positions matching TRBD1. V gave up 5 bases and J gave up 8 bases; unmatched junction bases: 6. CDR3 length: 14 residues. CDR1 and CDR2 from the germline V gene are MGHRA and YSYEKL.